What follows describes a single T cell receptor beta chain. This table comes from immunoSEQ multiplex PCR, and its TCRdb copy is limited to in-frame clones, with some not included. The sample has about 120,000 clones, more than 75% seen once. This sample is part of a study of T cell responses to AZD1222 COVID-19 vaccine. In germline, CDR1 is MDHEN, CDR2 SYDVKM. The V and J ends lost 5 bases and 1 base respectively, with 3 bases between them. CDR3 size: 12 residues. This receptor was obtained from an adult in good health. The source was peripheral blood, collected on day 0 of AZD1222 vaccination. V usage is TRBV28 and J usage is TRBJ1-5; unclear D gene. CDR3 in DNA: TGTGCCAGCAGTGGGAGCAATCAGCCCCAGCATTTT. Translation: CASSGSNQPQHF.